This TCR beta chain was documented in a study of response to subunit inactivated influenza vaccine. This clonotype was seen only a few times. Its antigen is undetermined. The ends lost 1 base at V and 0 bases at J; junction bases unmatched: 10. The V gene's germline CDR1 is KGHDR and CDR2 SFDVKD. The CDR3 is made up of 19 amino acids. The study's findings and limits: Every seasonal influenza vaccination brings in few new T cells, the authors suggested.

Each CDR3 protein is one row after TCRdb ran MiXCR on the RT-PCR reads. The data hold about 540,000 distinct CDR3 sequences, with less than 15% observed a single time. The chain employs TRBV24-1 and TRBJ2-1; 8 nucleotides match TRBD2. This sequence was found in a man aged 50 to 59 who received an inactivated influenza vaccine. The sample in question was PBMCs from blood, obtained 11 to 12 days after vaccination. CDR3 nucleotides: TGTGCCACCAGTGATTTCCCCGTTAGCGGGACCCGCTCCTACAATGAGCAGTTCTTC. It encodes CATSDFPVSGTRSYNEQFF.